This note documents a single TCR beta chain sequence. This sample is part of a study of blood T cell repertoires in COVID-19. Study-wide context: Specimens from acute and convalescent COVID-19 originated in the United States, Italy and Spain.

The length of the CDR3 is 18 residues. V gave up 3 bases and J gave up 5 bases, with 26 bases separating them. Germline CDR1 is LGHDT and CDR2 is YNNKEL (reference sequence). Authors' processing steps: Estimation of nucleated cell counts was performed using reference gene primer amplification. Sequencing was performed with immunoSEQ multiplex PCR; in TCRdb, only in-frame clones are kept and a portion is missing. V, J and clone size are those of that table, while D and trimming were read from the DNA. The sample records some 54,000 clones, about 91% being singletons. This TCR derives from a man aged 60-69 years with acute or convalescent COVID-19. The specimen sequenced was peripheral blood. This rearrangement joins TRBV3-1 (or the pseudogene TRBV3-2) to TRBJ2-7; weak D call: TRBD1 (7 bases). The CDR3 sequence is CASSQWKTKGSGGNEQYF. Written as DNA, the CDR3 is TGTGCCAGCAGCCAGTGGAAAACGAAGGGGTCAGGGGGGAACGAGCAGTACTTC.